This T cell receptor beta chain emerged from a study of early T cells in non-severe SARS-CoV-2 infection. As for the study in general: Sequenced bulk RNA came from whole blood that was unsorted, and chains were unpaired. Study results and limitations: VDJdb matching, biased toward anti-spike CD8 responses, missed private and CD4 specificities.

Unique molecular identifiers were affixed to single, distinct cDNA molecules. TCRdb reprocessed the 5' RACE reads with MiXCR, giving one entry per CDR3 protein. The sample holds 50,000 to 85,000 distinct CDR3 sequences, roughly 9.1% seen once. A word on this clonotype: Antigen unknown.

Germline assignment: CDR1 SGHAT and CDR2 FQNNGV. This CDR3 spans 16 amino acids. V shed 3 bases and J 7 bases; nucleotides not matched to a gene: 12. This TCR was sampled from an adult who was a healthcare worker with PCR-confirmed SARS-CoV-2 infection or an uninfected control (not recorded which). The V and J genes are TRBV11-2 and TRBJ2-1, with TRBD1 matching over 7 bases. Sequenced material: whole blood. This CDR3 is CASSLLLVAGGNEQFF. The CDR3 DNA reads TGTGCCAGCAGCTTGCTATTGGTCGCAGGGGGAAATGAGCAGTTCTTC.